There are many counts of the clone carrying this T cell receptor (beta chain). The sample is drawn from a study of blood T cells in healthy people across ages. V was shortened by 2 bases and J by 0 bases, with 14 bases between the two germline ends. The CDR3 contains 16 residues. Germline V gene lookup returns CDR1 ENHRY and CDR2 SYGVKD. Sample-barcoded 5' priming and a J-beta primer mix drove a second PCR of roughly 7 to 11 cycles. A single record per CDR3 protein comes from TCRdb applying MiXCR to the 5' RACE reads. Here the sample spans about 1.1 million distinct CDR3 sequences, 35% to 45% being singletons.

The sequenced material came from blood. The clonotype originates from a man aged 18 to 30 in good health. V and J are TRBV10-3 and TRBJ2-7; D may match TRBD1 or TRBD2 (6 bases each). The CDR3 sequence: CAISEGRGEDSYEQYF. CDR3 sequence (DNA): TGTGCCATCAGTGAGGGTAGGGGGGAAGACTCCTACGAGCAGTACTTC.